The sequence of this T cell receptor beta chain was determined in a study of T cells in Graves' hyperthyroidism and ophthalmopathy. This clonotype was counted only a few times. PBMCs were sourced from roughly 9.7 ml fresh peripheral blood. Amplification of TCR beta CDR3 regions was performed using RNA transcripts as template. First-round RT-PCR with HTBI primers amplified the TCR CDR3 region. TCRdb reanalysed the multiplex PCR reads using MiXCR and keeps one entry per CDR3 protein. The repertoire consists of 700,000 to 850,000 distinct CDR3 sequences, with about a third occurring once and the leading ten covering less than 40%. Germline-derived CDR1 and CDR2 are LGHDT and YNNKEL (reference sequence). There are 16 residues in the CDR3. Trimming shortened V by 0 bases and J by 1 base, and 12 bases separated the two germline ends.

This clonotype was obtained from a woman between 35 and 50 years old with Graves' hyperthyroidism. The material sequenced was blood. The chain is built from TRBV3-1 and TRBJ1-1; perhaps TRBD1 as D (5 bases). The CDR3 nucleotides read TGTGCCAGCAGCCAAGATAGGGGAAAGGCGAACACTGAAGCTTTCTTT. It specifies CASSQDRGKANTEAFF.